The 2 T cell receptor beta chains presented below share a single source sample, sequenced in a study of T-cell reconstitution after alpha-beta-depleted transplantation in children. Preparation of the TCRbeta library involved a method that used unique molecular identifiers. One entry per CDR3 protein results from TCRdb running MiXCR on the PCR reads. The profile shows over 400,000 distinct CDR3 sequences, approximately 12% of them singletons. Sequences were derived from PBMCs from the stem cell graft donor, sampled from the stem cell graft. These receptors were collected from a human donor who donated a stem cell graft to a child with combined immunodeficiency.

This clonotype appeared many times. The chain is built from TRBV5-5 and TRBJ2-7; 7 bases agree with TRBD1. This CDR3 contains 16 residues. V shed 6 bases, J shed 3 bases, and the junction held 15 bases outside the gene matches. From germline, CDR1 is SGHKS and CDR2 YYEKEE (reference sequence). CDR3 sequence reads: CASTHSPGTENYEQYF. As DNA, the CDR3 is TGTGCCAGCACCCATTCGCCCGGGACAGAAAACTACGAGCAGTACTTC.

This clonotype was seen repeatedly, ten times or more. The V and J genes are TRBV6-1 and TRBJ2-2; D may be TRBD2 (5 bases). CDR1 MNHNS and CDR2 SASEGT come from the germline V gene. The CDR3 is 15 residues long. V was pared by 7 bases and J by 4 bases, with 16 bases between. CDR3 residues: CASTQNGISTGELFF. The CDR3 nucleotides are TGTGCCAGCACCCAGAACGGGATCTCCACCGGGGAGCTGTTTTTT.